The 21 T cell receptor beta chains below were found in one sample sequenced in a study of blood T cell repertoires in COVID-19. The table came from immunoSEQ multiplex PCR; TCRdb's copy has only in-frame clones and leaves some out. The sample contains 150,000 or so clones, around 80% of which appear only once. Sample: peripheral blood. The receptors derive from a man in his 60s with acute or convalescent COVID-19.

The J gene is TRBJ1-3, the V gene TRBV15; D perhaps matches TRBD1 (6 bases). V lost 0 bases and J 0 bases, leaving 15 bases between the germline ends. Germline CDR1 reads LNHNV; CDR2 reads YYDKDF (reference sequence). The CDR3 has 18 amino acids. CDR3 residues: CATSRDRGGPNSGNTIYF. The CDR3 DNA sequence: TGTGCCACCAGCAGAGATAGGGGGGGCCCTAACTCTGGAAACACCATATATTTT.

The V and J genes are TRBV6-6 and TRBJ2-5; maybe TRBD2 (5 bases). Germline V lookup: CDR1 MNHNY, CDR2 SVGAGI (reference sequence). V lost 6 bases, J lost 2 bases, and 13 bases lay in between. CDR3 size: 14 residues. CDR3 DNA sequence: TGTGCCAGCAGACCCAGTAGGGAGCAAGAGACCCAGTACTTC. It specifies CASRPSREQETQYF.

The chain links TRBV7-9 to TRBJ2-7; TRBD1 agrees at 9 bases. There are 14 residues in the CDR3. From germline, CDR1 is SEHNR and CDR2 FQNEAQ (reference sequence). The ends lost 3 bases at V and 2 bases at J; junction bases unmatched: 2. The CDR3 DNA reads as TGTGCCAGCAGCTTGACAGGGGGAACCTACGAGCAGTACTTC. Translated, it gives CASSLTGGTYEQYF. Filled out from reference TRBV7-9 and TRBJ2-7, the complete variable domain reads DTGVSQNPRHKITKRGQNVTFRCDPISEHNRLYWYRQTLGQGPEFLTYFQNEAQLEKSRLLSDRFSAERPKGSFSTLEIQRTEQGDSAMYLCASSLTGGTYEQYFGPGTRLTVT.

This clone was seen a single time. The J gene is TRBJ1-5, the V gene TRBV19; D perhaps matches TRBD1 (6 bases). The germline V and J ends were trimmed by 3 bases and 2 bases, with 11 bases remaining between them. The CDR3 length is 15 residues. Germline assignment: CDR1 LNHDA and CDR2 SQIVND (reference sequence). CDR3: CASSISGAGNQPQHF. In DNA form, the CDR3 reads TGTGCCAGTAGTATTTCAGGGGCCGGCAATCAGCCCCAGCATTTT.

The rearrangement joins TRBV24-1 to TRBJ1-5; a weak D match, TRBD1 (5 bases). The CDR3 covers 16 residues. Germline values: CDR1 KGHDR, CDR2 SFDVKD. V lost 4 bases and J 3 bases, leaving 15 bases between the germline ends. CDR3 region: CATSELQVFVNQPQHF. DNA of the CDR3: TGTGCCACCAGTGAGTTACAGGTTTTCGTCAATCAGCCCCAGCATTTT.

J is TRBJ2-5 and V is TRBV18; 8 positions match TRBD1. The germline CDR1 and CDR2 sequences are KGHSH and LQKENI. Unmatched junction bases numbered 5, after V lost 3 bases and J lost 5 bases. The CDR3 runs to 14 residues. The CDR3 DNA follows: TGTGCCAGCTCACCCCAGGGGGCGTGGGAGACCCAGTACTTC. Translated: CASSPQGAWETQYF.

This chain uses TRBV10-3 with TRBJ2-4; TRBD2 matches at 10 bases. Germline V gene sequence: CDR1 ENHRY, CDR2 SYGVKD. V lost 8 bases and J lost 5; bases outside the gene matches: 3. This CDR3 comprises 13 residues. CDR3 nucleotide sequence: TGTGCCATCGGCGGACTAGCGGAAAACATTCAGTACTTC. The encoded protein is CAIGGLAENIQYF.

The rearrangement joins TRBV7-2 to TRBJ2-3; tentative D call: TRBD1 (7 bases). V lost 4 bases and J 0 bases, leaving 11 bases between the germline ends. Germline assignment: CDR1 SGHTA and CDR2 FQGNSA. CDR3 length: 15 amino acids. The CDR3 is CASSYAGQSTDTQYF. Here the CDR3 DNA reads TGTGCCAGCAGCTACGCGGGACAGAGCACAGATACGCAGTATTTT.

The sample holds a few counts of this clone. This chain connects TRBV14 to TRBJ1-5, with TRBD1 identical over 7 bases. Unmatched junction bases numbered 16, after V lost 5 bases and J lost 0 bases. In germline, CDR1 is SGHDN, CDR2 FVKESK. The CDR3 runs to 19 residues. Here the CDR3 reads CASSTMGRTGDYSNQPQHF. CDR3 nucleotide sequence: TGTGCCAGCAGCACCATGGGGAGGACAGGCGACTATAGCAATCAGCCCCAGCATTTT.

The V gene is TRBV20-1, the J gene TRBJ2-1, with TRBD2 as a possible D gene (5 bases). The CDR3 consists of 10 residues. In germline, CDR1 is DFQATT, CDR2 SNEGSKA (reference sequence). CDR3 protein: CSGLRNEQFF. The CDR3 DNA follows: TGCAGCGGACTTAGGAATGAGCAGTTCTTC.

The V and J genes are TRBV23-1 and TRBJ2-3, with 7 bases matching TRBD2. TRBV23-1 is an ORF; its function is uncertain. V lost 0 bases and J lost 2; bases outside the gene matches: 14. This CDR3 has 19 amino acids. The CDR3 sequence: CASSQSRIARGGNTDTQYF. CDR3 DNA: TGCGCCAGCAGTCAATCCCGAATAGCAAGGGGAGGGAACACAGATACGCAGTATTTT.

The genes are TRBV4-2 and TRBJ2-5, with TRBD2 matching over 9 bases. With V trimmed by 1 base and J by 3 bases, 3 bases remained unmatched. Germline CDR1 and CDR2: LGHNA and YNFKEQ. The CDR3 totals 15 residues. CDR3 bases: TGTGCCAGCAGCCAAGGGTCTAGCGGGAAAGAGACCCAGTACTTC. Translating gives CASSQGSSGKETQYF.

In this sample, this clone turned up a few times. The rearrangement joins TRBV12-3 or TRBV12-4 to TRBJ1-1; D may be TRBD1 (6 bases). The CDR3 consists of 13 residues. Between the trimmed V and J ends, which lost 3 bases and 4 bases, there was a span of 9 bases. CDR3: CASSFGGRTEAFF. The CDR3 nucleotides read TGTGCCAGCAGTTTCGGGGGGCGCACTGAAGCTTTCTTT.

The chain recombines TRBV6-5 with TRBJ1-1; 8 bases map to TRBD1. Germline loops: CDR1 MNHEY, CDR2 SVGAGI. The CDR3 extends over 15 amino acids. V shed 2 bases, J shed 1 base, and the junction held 3 bases outside the gene matches. The CDR3 nucleotides are TGTGCCAGCAGTTACCGGGGGACAGGGAACACTGAAGCTTTCTTT. Its translation: CASSYRGTGNTEAFF.

The rearrangement links TRBV7-2 to TRBJ2-7; 11 nucleotides align to TRBD2. Trimming took 5 bases from V and 6 from J; bases not matched to a gene: 9. CDR3 size: 15 residues. The germline V gene has CDR1 SGHTA and CDR2 FQGNSA. CDR3: CASSPKLAGGSEQYF. CDR3 in DNA: TGTGCCAGCAGCCCAAAGCTAGCGGGAGGTTCCGAGCAGTACTTC.

The chain is built from TRBV7-2 and TRBJ1-1, with a weak D call TRBD1 (5 bases). Deletions cut 3 bases from V and 0 bases from J, with 17 bases between. The CDR3 runs to 17 residues. CDR1 and CDR2 from the germline V gene are SGHTA and FQGNSA. The CDR3 coding sequence is TGTGCCAGCAGCTTCCCCCGCGGGGCGGCTATGAACACTGAAGCTTTCTTT. It specifies CASSFPRGAAMNTEAFF.

The chain has TRBV6-1 and TRBJ1-5; D is uncertain. The V gene lost 2 bases and the J gene lost 4 bases, with 12 bases spanning the gap. Germline V gene lookup returns CDR1 MNHNS and CDR2 SASEGT. The length of the CDR3 is 15 residues. Written as DNA, the CDR3 is TGTGCCAGCAGTGAAAATCCACAGATAAATCAGCCCCAGCATTTT. Translated: CASSENPQINQPQHF.

The rearrangement links TRBV7-6 to TRBJ2-7; D is unresolved. Trimming stripped 5 bases from V and 3 bases from J, with 8 bases between. The germline CDR1 and CDR2 sequences are SGHVS and FNYEAQ. The CDR3 consists of 12 residues. The DNA of the CDR3 is TGTGCCAGCAGCGACGGGTTCTACGAGCAGTACTTC. Encoded protein: CASSDGFYEQYF.

This rearrangement joins TRBV18 to TRBJ2-1, with 7 bases aligning to TRBD2. Trimming at V came to 0 bases and at J to 1 base, leaving 3 bases not matched to a gene. Germline V gene lookup returns CDR1 KGHSH and CDR2 LQKENI. This CDR3 comprises 16 residues. CDR3 sequence (DNA): TGTGCCAGCTCACCACCCCTAGCGGAGTCCTACAATGAGCAGTTCTTC. Protein: CASSPPLAESYNEQFF.

The chain couples TRBV4-3 to TRBJ2-3; no definite D call. CDR3 length: 17 amino acids. In germline, CDR1 is LGHNA, CDR2 YSLEER. V was trimmed by 0 bases and J by 0 bases, leaving 13 bases between them. CDR3 sequence (DNA): TGCGCCAGCAGCCAAGATGTCAGTGCGGTTAGCACAGATACGCAGTATTTT. This codes for CASSQDVSAVSTDTQYF.

The rearrangement uses TRBV7-2 and TRBJ2-4; D possibly corresponds to TRBD2 (6 bases). Germline V gene lookup returns CDR1 SGHTA and CDR2 FQGNSA. The CDR3 consists of 15 residues. The V and J ends lost 4 bases and 1 base respectively, with 11 bases between them. The CDR3 nucleotides read TGTGCCAGCAGCTCCCGAAGCGGGGCCAAAAACATTCAGTACTTC. Translation: CASSSRSGAKNIQYF.